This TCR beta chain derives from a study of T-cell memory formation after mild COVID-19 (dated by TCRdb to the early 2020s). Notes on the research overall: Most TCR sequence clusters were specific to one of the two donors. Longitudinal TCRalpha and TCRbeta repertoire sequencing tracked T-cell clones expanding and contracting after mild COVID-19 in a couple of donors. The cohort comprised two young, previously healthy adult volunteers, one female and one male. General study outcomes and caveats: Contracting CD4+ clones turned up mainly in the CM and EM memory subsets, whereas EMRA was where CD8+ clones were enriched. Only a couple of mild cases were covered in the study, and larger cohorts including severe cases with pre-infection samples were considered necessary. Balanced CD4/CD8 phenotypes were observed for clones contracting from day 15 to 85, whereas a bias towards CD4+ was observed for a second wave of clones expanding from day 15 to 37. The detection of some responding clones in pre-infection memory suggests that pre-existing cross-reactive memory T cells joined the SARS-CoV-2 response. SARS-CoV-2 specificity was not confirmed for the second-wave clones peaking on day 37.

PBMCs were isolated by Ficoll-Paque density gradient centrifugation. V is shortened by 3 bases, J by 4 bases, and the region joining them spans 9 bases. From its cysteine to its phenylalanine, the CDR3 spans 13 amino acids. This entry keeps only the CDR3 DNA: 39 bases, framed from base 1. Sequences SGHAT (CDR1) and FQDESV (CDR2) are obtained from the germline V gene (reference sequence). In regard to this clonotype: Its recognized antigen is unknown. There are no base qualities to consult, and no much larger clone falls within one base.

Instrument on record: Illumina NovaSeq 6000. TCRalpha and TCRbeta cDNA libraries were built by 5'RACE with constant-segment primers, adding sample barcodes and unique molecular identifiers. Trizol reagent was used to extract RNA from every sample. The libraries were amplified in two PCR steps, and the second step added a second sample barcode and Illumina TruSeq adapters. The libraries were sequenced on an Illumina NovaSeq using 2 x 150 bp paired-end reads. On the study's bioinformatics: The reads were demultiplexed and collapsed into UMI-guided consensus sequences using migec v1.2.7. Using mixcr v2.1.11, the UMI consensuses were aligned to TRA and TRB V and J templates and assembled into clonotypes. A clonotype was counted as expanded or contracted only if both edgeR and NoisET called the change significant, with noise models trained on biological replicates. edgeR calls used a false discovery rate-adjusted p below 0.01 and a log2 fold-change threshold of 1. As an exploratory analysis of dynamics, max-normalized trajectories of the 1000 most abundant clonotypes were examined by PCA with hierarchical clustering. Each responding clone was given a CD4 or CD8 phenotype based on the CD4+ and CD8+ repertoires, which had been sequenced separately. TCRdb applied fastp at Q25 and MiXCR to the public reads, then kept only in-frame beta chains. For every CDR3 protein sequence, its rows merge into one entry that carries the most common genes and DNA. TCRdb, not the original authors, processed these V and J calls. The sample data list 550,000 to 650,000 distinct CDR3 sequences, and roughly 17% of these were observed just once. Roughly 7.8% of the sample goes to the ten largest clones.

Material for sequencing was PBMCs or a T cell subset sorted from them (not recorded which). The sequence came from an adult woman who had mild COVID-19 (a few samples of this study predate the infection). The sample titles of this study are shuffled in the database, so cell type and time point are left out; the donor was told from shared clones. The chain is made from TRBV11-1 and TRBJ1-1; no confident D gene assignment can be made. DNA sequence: TGTGCCAGCAGCTTCTGGGGAGGCACTGAAGCTTTCTTT. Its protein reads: CASSFWGGTEAFF.